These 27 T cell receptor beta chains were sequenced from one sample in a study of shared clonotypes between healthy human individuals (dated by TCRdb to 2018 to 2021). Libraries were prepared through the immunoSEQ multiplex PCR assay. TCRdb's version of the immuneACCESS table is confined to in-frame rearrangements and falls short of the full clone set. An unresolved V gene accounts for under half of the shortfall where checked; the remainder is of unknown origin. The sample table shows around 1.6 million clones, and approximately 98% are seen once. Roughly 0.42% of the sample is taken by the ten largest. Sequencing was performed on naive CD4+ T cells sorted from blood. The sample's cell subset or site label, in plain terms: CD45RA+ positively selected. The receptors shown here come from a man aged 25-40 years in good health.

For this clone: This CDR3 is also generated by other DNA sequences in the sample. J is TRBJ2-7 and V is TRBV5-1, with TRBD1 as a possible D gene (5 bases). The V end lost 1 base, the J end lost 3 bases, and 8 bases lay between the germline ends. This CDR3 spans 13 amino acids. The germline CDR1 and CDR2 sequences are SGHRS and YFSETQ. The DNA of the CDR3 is TGCGCCAGCAGCTTGCAAGGGGACTACGAGCAGTACTTC. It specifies CASSLQGDYEQYF.

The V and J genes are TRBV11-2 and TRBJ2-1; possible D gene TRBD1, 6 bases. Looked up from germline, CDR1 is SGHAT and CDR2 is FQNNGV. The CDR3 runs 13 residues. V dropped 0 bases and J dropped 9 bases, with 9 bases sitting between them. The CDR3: CASSLDGGGEQFF. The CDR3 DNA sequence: TGTGCCAGCAGCTTAGATGGGGGCGGTGAGCAGTTCTTC.

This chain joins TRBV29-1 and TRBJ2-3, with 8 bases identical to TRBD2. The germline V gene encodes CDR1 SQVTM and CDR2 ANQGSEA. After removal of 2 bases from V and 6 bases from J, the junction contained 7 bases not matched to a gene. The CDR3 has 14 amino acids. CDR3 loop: CSVESLAGSDTQYF. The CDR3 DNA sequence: TGCAGCGTTGAATCGCTAGCGGGTAGCGATACGCAGTATTTT.

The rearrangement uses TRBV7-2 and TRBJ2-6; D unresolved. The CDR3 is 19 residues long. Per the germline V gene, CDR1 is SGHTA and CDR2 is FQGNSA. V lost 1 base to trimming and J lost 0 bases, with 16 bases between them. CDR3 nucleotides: TGTGCCAGCAGCTTAGTGCTCGCAGTAGAGAGCTCTGGGGCCAACGTCCTGACTTTC. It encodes CASSLVLAVESSGANVLTF.

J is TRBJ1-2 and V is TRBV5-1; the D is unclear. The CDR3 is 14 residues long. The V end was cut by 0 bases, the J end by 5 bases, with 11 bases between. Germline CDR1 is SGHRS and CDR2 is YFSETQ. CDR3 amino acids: CASSLGVGSYGYTF. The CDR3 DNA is TGCGCCAGCAGCTTGGGAGTAGGAAGTTATGGCTACACCTTC.

In DNA form, the CDR3 reads TGTGCCAGCCGCGGACGGAATTCCTACGAGCAGTACTTC. This translates into CASRGRNSYEQYF. The chain uses TRBV7-2 and TRBJ2-7; D not certain. Germline CDR1 is SGHTA and CDR2 is FQGNSA. V shed 8 bases and J shed 1 base, with 12 bases lying between them. The CDR3 covers 13 residues.

The DNA for the CDR3 is TGTGCCAGCAGCCCCGACGAGTTCTCTGGAAACACCATATATTTT. It is translated as CASSPDEFSGNTIYF. V usage is TRBV7-9 and J usage is TRBJ1-3; no clear D. V dropped 5 bases and J dropped 0 bases, with 11 bases sitting between them. The V gene's germline CDR1 is SEHNR and CDR2 FQNEAQ (reference sequence). The CDR3 consists of 15 residues.

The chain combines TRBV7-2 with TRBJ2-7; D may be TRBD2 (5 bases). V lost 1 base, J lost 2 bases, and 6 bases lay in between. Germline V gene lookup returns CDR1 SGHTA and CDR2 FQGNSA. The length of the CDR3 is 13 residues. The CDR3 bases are TGTGCCAGCAGCTTAGGGACTGCCTACGAGCAGTACTTC. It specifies CASSLGTAYEQYF.

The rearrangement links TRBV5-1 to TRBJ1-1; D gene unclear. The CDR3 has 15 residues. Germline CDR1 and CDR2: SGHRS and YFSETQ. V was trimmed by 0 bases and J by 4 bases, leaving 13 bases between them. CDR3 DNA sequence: TGCGCCAGCAGCTTGGAGGGAGGGCGGAGCACTGAAGCTTTCTTT. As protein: CASSLEGGRSTEAFF. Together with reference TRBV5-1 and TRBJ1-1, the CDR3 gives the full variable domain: KAGVTQTPRYLIKTRGQQVTLSCSPISGHRSVSWYQQTPGQGLQFLFEYFSETQRNKGNFPGRFSGRQFSNSRSEMNVSTLELGDSALYLCASSLEGGRSTEAFFGQGTRLTVV.

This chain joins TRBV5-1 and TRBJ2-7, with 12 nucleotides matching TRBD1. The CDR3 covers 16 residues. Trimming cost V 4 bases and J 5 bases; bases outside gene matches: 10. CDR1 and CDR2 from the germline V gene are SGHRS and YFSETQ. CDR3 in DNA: TGCGCCAGCAGCCCTGGTATTGGGACAGGGGGCGACGAGCAGTACTTC. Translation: CASSPGIGTGGDEQYF.

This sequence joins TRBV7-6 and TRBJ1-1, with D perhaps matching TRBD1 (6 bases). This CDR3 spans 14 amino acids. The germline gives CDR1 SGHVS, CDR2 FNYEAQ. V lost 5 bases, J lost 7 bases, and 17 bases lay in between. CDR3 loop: CASSGQLGAGEAFF. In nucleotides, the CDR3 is TGTGCCAGCAGCGGGCAATTGGGGGCGGGTGAAGCTTTCTTT.

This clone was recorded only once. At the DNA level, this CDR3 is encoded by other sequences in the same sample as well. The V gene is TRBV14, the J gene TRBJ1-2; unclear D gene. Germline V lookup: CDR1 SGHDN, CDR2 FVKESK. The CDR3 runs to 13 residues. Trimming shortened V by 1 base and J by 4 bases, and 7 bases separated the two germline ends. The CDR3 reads CASSQGGGYGYTF. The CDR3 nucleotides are TGTGCCAGCAGCCAAGGGGGAGGCTATGGCTACACCTTC.

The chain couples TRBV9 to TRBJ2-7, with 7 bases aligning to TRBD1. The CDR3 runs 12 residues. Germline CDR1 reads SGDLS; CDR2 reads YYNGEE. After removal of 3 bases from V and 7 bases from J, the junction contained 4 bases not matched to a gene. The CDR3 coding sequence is TGTGCCAGCAGCGATACAGGGGTGGAGCAGTACTTC. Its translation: CASSDTGVEQYF.

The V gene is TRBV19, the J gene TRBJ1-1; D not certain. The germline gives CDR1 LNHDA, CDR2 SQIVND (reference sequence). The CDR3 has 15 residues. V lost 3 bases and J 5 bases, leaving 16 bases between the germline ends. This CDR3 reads CASSIGPVGMTEAFF. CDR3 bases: TGTGCCAGTAGTATCGGGCCAGTCGGTATGACTGAAGCTTTCTTT.

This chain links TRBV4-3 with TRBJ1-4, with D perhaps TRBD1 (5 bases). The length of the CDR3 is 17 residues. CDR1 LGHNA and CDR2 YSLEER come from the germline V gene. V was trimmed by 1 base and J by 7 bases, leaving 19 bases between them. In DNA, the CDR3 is TGCGCCAGCAGCCAAGGTTTTTTGGGGACGGAAGGTGAAAAACTGTTTTTT. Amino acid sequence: CASSQGFLGTEGEKLFF.

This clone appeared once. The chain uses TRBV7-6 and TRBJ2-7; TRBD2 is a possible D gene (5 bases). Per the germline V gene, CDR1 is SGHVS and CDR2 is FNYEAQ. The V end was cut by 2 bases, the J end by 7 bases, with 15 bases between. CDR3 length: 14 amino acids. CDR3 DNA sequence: TGTGCCAGCAGCTTAAGCCCTAGCCTGAGGGAGCAGTACTTC. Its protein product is CASSLSPSLREQYF.

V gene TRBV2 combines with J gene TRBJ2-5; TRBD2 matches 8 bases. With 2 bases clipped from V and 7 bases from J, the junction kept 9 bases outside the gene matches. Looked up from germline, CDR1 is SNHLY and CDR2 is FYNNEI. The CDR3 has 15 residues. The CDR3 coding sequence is TGTGCCAGCAGTGAAAGGGGGGTAGCGGGAACGACCCAGTACTTC. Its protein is CASSERGVAGTTQYF.

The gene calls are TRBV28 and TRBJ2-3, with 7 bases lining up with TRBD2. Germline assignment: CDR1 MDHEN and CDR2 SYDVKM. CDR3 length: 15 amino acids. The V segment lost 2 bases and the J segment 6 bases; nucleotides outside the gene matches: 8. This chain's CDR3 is CASSLAGAAIDTQYF. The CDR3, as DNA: TGTGCCAGCAGTTTAGCGGGAGCAGCCATCGATACGCAGTATTTT.

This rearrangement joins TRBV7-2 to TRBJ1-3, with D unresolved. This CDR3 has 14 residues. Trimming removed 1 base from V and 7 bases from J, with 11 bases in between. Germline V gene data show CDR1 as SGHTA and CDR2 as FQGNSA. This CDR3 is CASSLEGLPNTIYF. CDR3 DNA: TGTGCCAGCAGCTTAGAGGGCCTACCTAACACCATATATTTT.

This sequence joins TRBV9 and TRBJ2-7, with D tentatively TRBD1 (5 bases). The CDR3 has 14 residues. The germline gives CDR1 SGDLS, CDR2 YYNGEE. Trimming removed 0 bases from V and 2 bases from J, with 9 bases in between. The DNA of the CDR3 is TGTGCCAGCAGCGTAGGACAGAAAGCCTACGAGCAGTACTTC. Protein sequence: CASSVGQKAYEQYF.

CDR3: CASALGPAGAQHF. As DNA, the CDR3 is TGTGCTAGTGCCTTGGGACCCGCCGGGGCCCAGCATTTT. The chain recombines TRBV12-5 with TRBJ1-5, with D possibly matching TRBD1 (5 bases). Looked up from germline, CDR1 is LGHNT and CDR2 is FRNRAP. V dropped 7 bases and J dropped 11 bases, with 18 bases sitting between them. There are 13 residues in the CDR3.

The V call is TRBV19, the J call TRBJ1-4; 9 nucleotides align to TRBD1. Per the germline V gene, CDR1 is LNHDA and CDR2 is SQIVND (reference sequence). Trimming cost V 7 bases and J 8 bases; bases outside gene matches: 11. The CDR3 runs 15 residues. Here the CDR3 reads CASTTGRDRDEKLFF. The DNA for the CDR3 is TGTGCCAGTACCACCGGGAGGGACAGGGACGAAAAACTGTTTTTT.

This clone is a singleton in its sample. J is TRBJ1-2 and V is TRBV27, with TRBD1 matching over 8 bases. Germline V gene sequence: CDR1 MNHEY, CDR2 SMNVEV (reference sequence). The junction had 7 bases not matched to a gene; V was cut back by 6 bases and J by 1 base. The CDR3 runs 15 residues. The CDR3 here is CASSKTTGVNYGYTF. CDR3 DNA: TGTGCCAGCAGCAAAACGACAGGGGTTAACTATGGCTACACCTTC.

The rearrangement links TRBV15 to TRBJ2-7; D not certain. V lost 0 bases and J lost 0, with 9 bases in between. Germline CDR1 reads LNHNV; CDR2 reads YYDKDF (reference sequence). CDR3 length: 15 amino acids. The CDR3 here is CATSRDMAASYEQYF. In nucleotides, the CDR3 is TGTGCCACCAGCAGAGATATGGCAGCCTCCTACGAGCAGTACTTC. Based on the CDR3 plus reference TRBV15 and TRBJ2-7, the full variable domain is DAMVIQNPRYQVTQFGKPVTLSCSQTLNHNVMYWYQQKSSQAPKLLFHYYDKDFNNEADTPDNFQSRRPNTSFCFLDIRSPGLGDTAMYLCATSRDMAASYEQYFGPGTRLTVT.

The CDR3 protein is CASTEGVNTEAFF. The CDR3 DNA reads as TGTGCCAGCACCGAAGGGGTTAACACTGAAGCTTTCTTT. J is TRBJ1-1 and V is TRBV6-1; TRBD1 might be the D (5 bases). Germline loops: CDR1 MNHNS, CDR2 SASEGT. Between the trimmed V and J ends, which lost 7 bases and 2 bases, there was a span of 11 bases. The CDR3 totals 13 residues.

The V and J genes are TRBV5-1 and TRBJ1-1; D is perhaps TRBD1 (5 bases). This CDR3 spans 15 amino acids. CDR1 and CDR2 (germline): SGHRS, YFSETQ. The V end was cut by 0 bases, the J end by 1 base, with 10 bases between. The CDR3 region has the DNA TGCGCCAGCAGCTTGGTGGGGGAACCGAACACTGAAGCTTTCTTT. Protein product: CASSLVGEPNTEAFF. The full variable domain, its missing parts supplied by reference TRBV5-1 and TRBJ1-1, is KAGVTQTPRYLIKTRGQQVTLSCSPISGHRSVSWYQQTPGQGLQFLFEYFSETQRNKGNFPGRFSGRQFSNSRSEMNVSTLELGDSALYLCASSLVGEPNTEAFFGQGTRLTVV.

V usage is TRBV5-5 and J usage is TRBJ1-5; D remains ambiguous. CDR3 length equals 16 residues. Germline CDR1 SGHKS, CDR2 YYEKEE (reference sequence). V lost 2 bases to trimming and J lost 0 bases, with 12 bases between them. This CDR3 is CASSFQWVYSNQPQHF. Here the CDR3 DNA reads TGTGCCAGCAGCTTTCAATGGGTTTATAGCAATCAGCCCCAGCATTTT. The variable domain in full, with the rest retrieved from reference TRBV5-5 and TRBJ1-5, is DAGVTQSPTHLIKTRGQQVTLRCSPISGHKSVSWYQQVLGQGPQFIFQYYEKEERGRGNFPDRFSARQFPNYSSELNVNALLLGDSALYLCASSFQWVYSNQPQHFGDGTRLSIL.